This note documents a single T cell receptor beta chain sequence. Per germline, CDR1 MNHEY and CDR2 SMNVEV (reference sequence). V lost 2 bases and J lost 8, with 16 bases in between. The CDR3 spans 15 residues. This entry belongs to a study of cytomegalovirus exposure and HLA in healthy donors. The PCR had 60 Vbeta and 13 Jbeta primers. Some clones are missing from TCRdb's copy, which holds only in-frame ones; the method was immunoSEQ multiplex PCR. The repertoire consists of some 200,000 clones, with 70% to 80% occurring once and the leading ten covering 0.39%. The TCR originated in a male donor in good health and CMV-seropositive. The chain has TRBV27 and TRBJ2-1; D is possibly TRBD2 (7 bases). Sequenced: PBMCs. The CDR3 DNA is TGTGCCAGCAGTTTAAGGGGGGGGGCCATCTATGAGCAGTTCTTC. This encodes CASSLRGGAIYEQFF.